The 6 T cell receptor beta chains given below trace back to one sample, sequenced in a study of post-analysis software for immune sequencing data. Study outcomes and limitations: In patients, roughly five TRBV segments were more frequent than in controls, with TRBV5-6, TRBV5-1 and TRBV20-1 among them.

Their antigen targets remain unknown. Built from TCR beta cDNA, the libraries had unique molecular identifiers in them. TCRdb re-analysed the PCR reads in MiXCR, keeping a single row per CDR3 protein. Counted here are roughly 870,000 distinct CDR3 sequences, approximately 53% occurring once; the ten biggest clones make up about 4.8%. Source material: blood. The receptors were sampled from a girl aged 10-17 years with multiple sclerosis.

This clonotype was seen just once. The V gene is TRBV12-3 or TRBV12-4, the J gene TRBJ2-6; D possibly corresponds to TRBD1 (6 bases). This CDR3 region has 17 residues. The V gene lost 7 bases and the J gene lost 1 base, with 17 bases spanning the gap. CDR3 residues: CASTDEGDLSGANVLTF. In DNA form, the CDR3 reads TGTGCCAGCACCGACGAGGGGGACCTTTCTGGGGCCAACGTCCTGACTTTC.

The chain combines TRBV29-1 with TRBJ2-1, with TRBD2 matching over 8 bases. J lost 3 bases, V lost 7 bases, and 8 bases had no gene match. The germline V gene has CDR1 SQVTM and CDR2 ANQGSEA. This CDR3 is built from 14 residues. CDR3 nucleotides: TGCAGCGCCGTTGGCGGGAGGATCTACAATGAGCAGTTCTTC. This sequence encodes CSAVGGRIYNEQFF.

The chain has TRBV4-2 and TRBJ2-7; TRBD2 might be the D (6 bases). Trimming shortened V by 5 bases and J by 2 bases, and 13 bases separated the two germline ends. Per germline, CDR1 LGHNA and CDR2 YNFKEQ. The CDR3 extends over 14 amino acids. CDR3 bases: TGTGCCAGCAGCTCCCTGACTAGGCCCTACGAGCAGTACGTC. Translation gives CASSSLTRPYEQYV.

CDR3 sequence (DNA): TGCGCCAGCAGATCCCAAGCGGCGACGAACAATGAGCAGTTCTTC. Its protein product is CASRSQAATNNEQFF. The rearrangement joins TRBV5-1 to TRBJ2-1; D perhaps matches TRBD2 (5 bases). Germline values: CDR1 SGHRS, CDR2 YFSETQ. V gave up 5 bases and J gave up 5 bases, with 17 bases separating them. The CDR3 contains 15 residues.

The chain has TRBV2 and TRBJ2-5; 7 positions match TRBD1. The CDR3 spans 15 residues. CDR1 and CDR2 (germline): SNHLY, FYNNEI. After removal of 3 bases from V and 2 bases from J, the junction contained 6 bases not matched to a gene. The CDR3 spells CASSDRTGLQETQYF. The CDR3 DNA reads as TGTGCCAGCAGTGATCGGACAGGACTGCAAGAGACCCAGTACTTC. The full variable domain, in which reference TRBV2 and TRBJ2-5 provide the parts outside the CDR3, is EPEVTQTPSHQVTQMGQEVILRCVPISNHLYFYWYRQILGQKVEFLVSFYNNEISEKSEIFDDQFSVERPDGSNFTLKIRSTKLEDSAMYFCASSDRTGLQETQYFGPGTRLLVL.

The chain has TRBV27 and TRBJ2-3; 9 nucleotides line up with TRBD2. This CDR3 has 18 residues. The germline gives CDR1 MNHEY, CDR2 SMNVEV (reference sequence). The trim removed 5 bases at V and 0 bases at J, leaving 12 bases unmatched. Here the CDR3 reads CASSRISGSPSSTDTQYF. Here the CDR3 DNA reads TGTGCCAGCAGTAGGATTAGCGGGAGTCCATCTAGCACAGATACGCAGTATTTT.